This T cell receptor (beta chain) was identified during a study of OX40 agonist ivuxolimab in advanced cancers. Only in-frame clones appear in the TCRdb table, and some are missing; sequencing was by immunoSEQ multiplex PCR. Among roughly 80,000 clones, around 87% were seen once, and the ten largest hold 0.3% to 0.4%. The CDR3 consists of 14 residues. Germline loops: CDR1 LNHNV, CDR2 YYDKDF (reference sequence). Trimming cost V 8 bases and J 1 base, with 14 bases left between them. The TCR sequence derives from an adult with an advanced solid tumor such as melanoma, head and neck, liver or kidney cancer. Sequencing used CD4+ or CD8+ T cells sorted from blood, obtained in a trial of the OX40 agonist ivuxolimab. The V call is TRBV15, the J call TRBJ1-1; TRBD1 is a possible D gene (5 bases). Here the CDR3 reads CATLGRGTNTEAFF. The CDR3 DNA is TGTGCCACCCTGGGGAGGGGCACGAACACTGAAGCTTTCTTT.